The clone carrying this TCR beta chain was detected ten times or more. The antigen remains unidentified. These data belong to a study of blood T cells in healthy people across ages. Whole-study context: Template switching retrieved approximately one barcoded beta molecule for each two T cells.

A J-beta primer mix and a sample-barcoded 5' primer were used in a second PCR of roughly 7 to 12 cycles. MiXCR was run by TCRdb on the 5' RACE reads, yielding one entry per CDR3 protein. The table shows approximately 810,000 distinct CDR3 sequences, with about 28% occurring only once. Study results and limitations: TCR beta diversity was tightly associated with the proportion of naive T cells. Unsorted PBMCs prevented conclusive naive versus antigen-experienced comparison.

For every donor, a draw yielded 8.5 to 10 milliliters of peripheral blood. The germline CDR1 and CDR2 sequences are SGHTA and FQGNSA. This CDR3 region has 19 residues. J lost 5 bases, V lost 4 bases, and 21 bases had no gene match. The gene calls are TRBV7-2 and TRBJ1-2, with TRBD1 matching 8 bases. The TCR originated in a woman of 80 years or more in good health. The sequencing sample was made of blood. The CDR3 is CASSSRWGTGRAASYGYTF. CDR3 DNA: TGTGCCAGCAGCTCGCGTTGGGGGACAGGAAGGGCTGCGTCTTATGGCTACACCTTC.